Sequencing of this T cell receptor (beta chain) was carried out in a study of blood T cell repertoires in COVID-19. Study details: The samples span acute and convalescent COVID-19 from the United States, Italy and Spain. T cells, B-cell-depleted T cells, or PBMCs provided the cDNA or gDNA that served as material.

V was clipped by 7 bases and J by 7 bases; unmatched bases: 7. The CDR3 has 13 amino acids. Per the authors' pipeline: Quantification of nucleated cells was approximated via reference gene primer amplification. Sequencing was performed with immunoSEQ multiplex PCR; in TCRdb, only in-frame clones are kept and a portion is missing. That table gives V, J and clone size, and the DNA gave D and trimming. This table has under 200,000 clones, approximately 85% appearing once. This clone was counted a few times. The genes are TRBV12-3 or TRBV12-4 and TRBJ1-5; 7 bases are shared with TRBD1. This clonotype was sampled from a woman older than 75 with acute or convalescent COVID-19. The sample taken for sequencing was peripheral blood. The CDR3 here is CASTRQGRQPQHF. The CDR3 nucleotides are TGTGCCAGCACCAGACAGGGCAGACAGCCCCAGCATTTT.